This TCR beta chain was sequenced for a study of CD8 T cells in Susac syndrome. cDNA came from approximately 0.5 to 1 ug RNA primed by random hexamers. Amplification of the TCR beta CDR3 was carried out by immunoSEQ multiplex PCR, which spanned a total of 54 Vbeta and 13 Jbeta segments. TCRdb fed the immunoSEQ multiplex PCR reads into MiXCR, producing one record per CDR3 protein. The sample records around 200,000 distinct CDR3 sequences, more than 85% being singletons. The germline CDR1 and CDR2 sequences are WSHSY and SAAADI. The CDR3 totals 15 residues. V dropped 3 bases and J dropped 6 bases, with 18 bases sitting between them. As concerns this clonotype: Antigen unknown.

Notes on the study in general: The TCR sequencing and HLA analysis in the study involved a relatively small number of individuals, as the study acknowledged. Across the total CD8+ repertoires, approximately 17 Susac-specific public clones were found. The CD8+ TEMRA repertoires yielded five such clones.

The chain has TRBV10-2 and TRBJ2-7; possible D gene TRBD2, 7 bases. This TCR was sampled from a human donor with Susac syndrome. Material for sequencing was CD8+ T cells from PBMCs. The CDR3 DNA follows: TGCGCCAGCAGTGAATTCCCGGGGGGCAACACCGAGCAGTACTTC. Residues: CASSEFPGGNTEQYF.